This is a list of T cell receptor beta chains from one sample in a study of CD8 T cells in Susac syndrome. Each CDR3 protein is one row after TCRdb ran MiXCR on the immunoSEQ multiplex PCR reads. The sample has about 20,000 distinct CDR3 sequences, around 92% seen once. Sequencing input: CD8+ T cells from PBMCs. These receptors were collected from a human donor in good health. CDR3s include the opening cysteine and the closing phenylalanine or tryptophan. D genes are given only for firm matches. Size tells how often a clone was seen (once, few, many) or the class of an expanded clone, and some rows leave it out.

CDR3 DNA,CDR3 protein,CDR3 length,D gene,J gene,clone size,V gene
TGTGCCAGCAGCTTCTTTACGGGACGTCTCTACGAGCAGTACTTC,CASSFFTGRLYEQYF,15,.,TRBJ2-7,.,TRBV7-2
TGCAGTGCTAGGGGAAGGGTGGGGCGGGGGACCTACAATGAGCAGTTCTTC,CSARGRVGRGTYNEQFF,17,TRBD2,TRBJ2-1,.,TRBV20-1
TGTGCCAGCAGCTCCCGGGACCCTAACACCGGGGAGCTGTTTTTT,CASSSRDPNTGELFF,15,.,TRBJ2-2,.,TRBV9
TGTGCCAGCAGTTACGGGCGGGGGCTCGACACTGAAGCTTTCTTT,CASSYGRGLDTEAFF,15,.,TRBJ1-1,.,TRBV6-2/TRBV6-3
TGTGCCAGCAGTTACGGGGGACACACAGCCTCTGGGGCCAACGTCCTGACTTTC,CASSYGGHTASGANVLTF,18,.,TRBJ2-6,.,TRBV6-5
TGTGCCAGCAGCTATGGATTGGGACAGACTAATGAAAAACTGTTTTTT,CASSYGLGQTNEKLFF,16,TRBD1,TRBJ1-4,.,TRBV13
TGTGCCAGCAGGCTGGTGACTTCGGAGGAGCAGTACTTC,CASRLVTSEEQYF,13,.,TRBJ2-7,.,TRBV5-4
TGCGCCAGCAGCCAAGAAAGGACAGACCTATCCTACAATGAGCAGTTCTTC,CASSQERTDLSYNEQFF,17,.,TRBJ2-1,.,TRBV4-3
TGTGCCAGCCAGGGGGCGCGGGAGACCCAGTACTTC,CASQGARETQYF,12,TRBD1,TRBJ2-5,once,TRBV2
TGTGCCAGCAGCTTGCGACAGGGAGTTAAAGATACGCAGTATTTT,CASSLRQGVKDTQYF,15,TRBD1,TRBJ2-3,once,TRBV5-6
TGTGCCAGCAGCCTTAGTTTAGCCTCCTACAATGAGCAGTTCTTC,CASSLSLASYNEQFF,15,.,TRBJ2-1,.,TRBV7-2
TGTGCCAGCAGTTTACCCGGACAGGGTGCCTACGAGCAGTACTTC,CASSLPGQGAYEQYF,15,TRBD1,TRBJ2-7,.,TRBV28
TGTGCCAGCAGTTTAATGATGGGGGACGGGGAGCTGTTTTTT,CASSLMMGDGELFF,14,.,TRBJ2-2,.,TRBV27
TGTGCCAGCAGCTTATTTCTTTGGGACGGGCGTGGGAATGAGCAGTTCTTC,CASSLFLWDGRGNEQFF,17,.,TRBJ2-1,.,TRBV7-2
TGCGCCAGCAGCCATCCAGGGCTCAATGAGCAGTTCTTC,CASSHPGLNEQFF,13,.,TRBJ2-1,few,TRBV4-3
TGCAGCGTTGAGAATGCTTACAATGAGCAGTTCTTC,CSVENAYNEQFF,12,.,TRBJ2-1,once,TRBV29-1
TGTGCCAGCAGGACCGGGGCCAACGTCCTGACTTTC,CASRTGANVLTF,12,.,TRBJ2-6,.,TRBV12-3/TRBV12-4
TGCGCCAGCAGCCAAGATGCCACCCCCTCCTACGAGCAGTACTTC,CASSQDATPSYEQYF,15,.,TRBJ2-7,.,TRBV4-3
TGTGCCAGCAGCTCCGTCTACGAGCAGTACTTC,CASSSVYEQYF,11,.,TRBJ2-7,.,TRBV7-8
TGTGCCAGCAGTTTAGGGAGGGCAGTCTACAATGAGCAGTTCTTC,CASSLGRAVYNEQFF,15,.,TRBJ2-1,.,TRBV12-3/TRBV12-4
TGCGCCAGCAGCCAGGGACAGGTAACGACTGAAGCTTTCTTT,CASSQGQVTTEAFF,14,TRBD1,TRBJ1-1,once,TRBV4-3
TGTGCCAGCAGCCCCCGTTTAGCGGGGGGCGGCGGTGAGCAGTTCTTC,CASSPRLAGGGGEQFF,16,TRBD2,TRBJ2-1,.,TRBV7-6
TGTGCCAGCAGCCCCGACGTCCTAGTGGGTGGCTACACCTTC,CASSPDVLVGGYTF,14,.,TRBJ1-2,.,TRBV5-5
TGTGCCAGCAGTCGGGGAAGGGAGCTGTTTTTT,CASSRGRELFF,11,.,TRBJ2-2,.,TRBV6-2/TRBV6-3
TGTGCCAGCAGCGCCTTTCGGACGGGAAACACTGAAGCTTTCTTT,CASSAFRTGNTEAFF,15,.,TRBJ1-1,.,TRBV9
TGCAGTGCTAGAGACTTGGTCAGCGGGGGGGCATCCTACAATGAGCAGTTCTTC,CSARDLVSGGASYNEQFF,18,TRBD2,TRBJ2-1,.,TRBV20-1
TGCGCCAGCAGCCTCTCCGCTGTAGGGGGGGCTTACAATGAGCAGTTCTTC,CASSLSAVGGAYNEQFF,17,.,TRBJ2-1,.,TRBV4-1
TGTGCCAGCAGCCTTACTACGGTTATTGGCTACACCTTC,CASSLTTVIGYTF,13,.,TRBJ1-2,once,TRBV6-1
TGTGCCAGCAGTGAAACAGGGCTGAGCACAGATACGCAGTATTTT,CASSETGLSTDTQYF,15,.,TRBJ2-3,.,TRBV6-1
TGCAGTGCTAGAGATATACAGGGGTGGGAGCAGTACTTC,CSARDIQGWEQYF,13,TRBD1,TRBJ2-7,.,TRBV20-1
TGTGCCAGCAGCCTACATCAGTCCGGGACAGGGGCTACCTCCTACGAGCAGTACTTC,CASSLHQSGTGATSYEQYF,19,TRBD1,TRBJ2-7,.,TRBV3-1
TGTGCCAGCAGCTTAGACGGGGGCCCCCTACGAGAGCAGTACTTC,CASSLDGGPLREQYF,15,.,TRBJ2-7,.,TRBV11-2
TGTGCCAGCAGCCGGACACTAGCGGGGGGGCCCTCAGATACGCAGTATTTT,CASSRTLAGGPSDTQYF,17,TRBD2,TRBJ2-3,.,TRBV4-2
TGTGCCAGCAGTTACGGGGTTCTTAGCAATCAGCCCCAGCATTTT,CASSYGVLSNQPQHF,15,.,TRBJ1-5,.,TRBV6-2/TRBV6-3
TGTGCCAGCAGCCCCAGGGCCAGGGGAAATGAAAAACTGTTTTTT,CASSPRARGNEKLFF,15,.,TRBJ1-4,.,TRBV7-9
TGCAGCGTAGTGGGGGACAGGGGACCGAATGAGCAGTTCTTC,CSVVGDRGPNEQFF,14,TRBD1,TRBJ2-1,.,TRBV29-1
TGTGCCAGCAGCTTATTTCCAGGGAACACCGGGGAGCTGTTTTTT,CASSLFPGNTGELFF,15,.,TRBJ2-2,.,TRBV7-9
TGTGCCAGCAGTTTATTCGACAGCCTCACCCACGAGCAGTACTTC,CASSLFDSLTHEQYF,15,.,TRBJ2-7,.,TRBV27
TGTGCCAGCAGCTTAGTCAGAGGGCAAAACATTCAGTACTTC,CASSLVRGQNIQYF,14,.,TRBJ2-4,.,TRBV11-2
TGCAGCGCCACGACAGGGCAGGCTGATCAGCCCCAGCATTTT,CSATTGQADQPQHF,14,TRBD1,TRBJ1-5,.,TRBV29-1
TGTGCCAGCAGTTCCATACAGGATTTCTCTGGAAACACCATATATTTT,CASSSIQDFSGNTIYF,16,.,TRBJ1-3,.,TRBV2
TGTGCCAGCAGGATACAGGGACGGGTTAATTCACCCCTCCACTTT,CASRIQGRVNSPLHF,15,.,TRBJ1-6,.,TRBV7-9
TGTGCCAGCAGCTTAGAACAGGGTGGAGCCTACGAGCAGTACTTC,CASSLEQGGAYEQYF,15,.,TRBJ2-7,.,TRBV13
TGTGCAAGTCGCCCACGGGACAGTAATTCACCCCTCCACTTT,CASRPRDSNSPLHF,14,.,TRBJ1-6,.,TRBV12-2
TGCAGCGTTGAAGACCCGGGACGGATCTATGGCTACACCTTC,CSVEDPGRIYGYTF,14,.,TRBJ1-2,.,TRBV29-1
TGTGCCAGCAGTTTAGGGACAGTCGGCTCTGGAAACACCATATATTTT,CASSLGTVGSGNTIYF,16,.,TRBJ1-3,.,TRBV12-3/TRBV12-4
TGTGCCAGCAGTTTTAACACGGGTTACGAGCAGTACTTC,CASSFNTGYEQYF,13,.,TRBJ2-7,.,TRBV27